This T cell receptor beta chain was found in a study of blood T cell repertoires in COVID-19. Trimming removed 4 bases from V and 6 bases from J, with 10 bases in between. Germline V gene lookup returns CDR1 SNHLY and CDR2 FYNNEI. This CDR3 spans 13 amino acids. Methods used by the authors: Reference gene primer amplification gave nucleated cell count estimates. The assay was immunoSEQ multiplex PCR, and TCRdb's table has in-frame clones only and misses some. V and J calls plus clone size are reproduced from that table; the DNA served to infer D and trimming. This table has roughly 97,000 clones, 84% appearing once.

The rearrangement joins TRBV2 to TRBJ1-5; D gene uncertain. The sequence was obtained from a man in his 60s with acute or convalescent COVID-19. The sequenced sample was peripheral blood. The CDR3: CASSVNQVQPQHF. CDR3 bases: TGTGCCAGCAGTGTAAATCAGGTTCAGCCCCAGCATTTT.